This TCR beta chain was identified in a study of identical twins. A few counts support this clonotype. Each donor (without exception) was a healthy Caucasian. Trimming removed 0 bases at V and 10 bases at J, with 6 bases between. CDR3 length: 11 amino acids. CDR1 LGHNA and CDR2 YNFKEQ come from the germline V gene. One entry per CDR3 protein, called by TCRdb with MiXCR from the 5' RACE reads. The sample consists of roughly 480,000 distinct CDR3 sequences, 24% of them appearing once. Separately, the same data were catalogued under a study of T cells expressing NK-cell markers. That source notes: Evidence did not settle whether expanded NKG2C+ T cell clones targeted HCMV.

This chain joins TRBV4-2 and TRBJ1-1, with D unclear. This clonotype was sampled from a woman aged 18-30 years in good health. Sequenced input: CD4+ T cells sorted from blood. CDR3 amino acids: CASSQDRAAFF. The DNA of the CDR3 is TGTGCCAGCAGCCAAGATAGAGCAGCTTTCTTT.